The 17 T cell receptor beta chains presented below share a single source sample, sequenced in a study of STAT5B mutations in CD4+ large granular lymphocyte leukemia. Using immunoSEQ multiplex PCR, the repertoire was profiled, and TCRdb retains in-frame clones only, with some absent. This sample has just under 20,000 clones, with about 81% found just once. The sample consisted of CD4+ T cells from blood buffy coats. The receptors here all came from a human donor in good health.

The V gene is TRBV2, the J gene TRBJ1-5; perhaps TRBD1 as D (5 bases). There are 15 residues in the CDR3. Germline loops: CDR1 SNHLY, CDR2 FYNNEI. V was cut by 2 bases and J by 3 bases, with 11 bases left in between. The CDR3 nucleotides are TGTGCCAGCAGTGAACGACAGCTTCTCAATCAGCCCCAGCATTTT. This sequence encodes CASSERQLLNQPQHF.

The J gene is TRBJ2-5, the V gene TRBV5-6, with D possibly TRBD2 on 5 matching bases. V lost 2 bases, J lost 0 bases, and 11 bases lay in between. The CDR3 has 15 amino acids. Germline-derived CDR1 and CDR2 are SGHDT and YYEEEE. The CDR3 DNA follows: TGTGCCAGCAGCTTCCGCGGGTTTAACCAAGAGACCCAGTACTTC. Translating gives CASSFRGFNQETQYF.

The chain combines TRBV10-3 with TRBJ1-2, with a tentative D call TRBD1 (5 bases). CDR1 is ENHRY, CDR2 SYGVKD, per germline. V dropped 7 bases and J dropped 6 bases, with 9 bases sitting between them. The CDR3 extends over 11 amino acids. The DNA of the CDR3 is TGTGCCATCACCCAAGGGGATGGCTACACCTTC. It specifies CAITQGDGYTF.

J is TRBJ1-5 and V is TRBV27; TRBD1 agrees at 10 bases. Trimming cost V 6 bases and J 4 bases; bases outside gene matches: 6. The CDR3 covers 15 residues. The germline gives CDR1 MNHEY, CDR2 SMNVEV (reference sequence). CDR3 region: CASRPGTGVNQPQHF. The CDR3 DNA is TGTGCCAGCAGGCCCGGGACAGGGGTAAATCAGCCCCAGCATTTT.

This sequence joins TRBV10-2 and TRBJ2-1; 8 bases are a match to TRBD2. CDR3 size: 16 residues. After removal of 6 bases from V and 6 bases from J, the junction contained 13 bases not matched to a gene. Germline assignment: CDR1 WSHSY and CDR2 SAAADI. CDR3 sequence (DNA): TGCGCCAGCAGGAGTAGCGGGGCTAGCCTCGGCAATGAGCAGTTCTTC. Protein: CASRSSGASLGNEQFF.

This clone was seen a few times. In DNA, the CDR3 is TGTGCCAGCTCACCTAGGACTAGCGGGAGTAGGGTCTCCTACAATGAGCAGTTCTTC. Its translation: CASSPRTSGSRVSYNEQFF. The chain links TRBV18 to TRBJ2-1; 13 bases match TRBD2. CDR1 KGHSH and CDR2 LQKENI come from the germline V gene. The CDR3 runs to 19 residues. Trimming removed 3 bases from V and 0 bases from J; junction bases left unmatched: 8.

The chain carries TRBV6-6 and TRBJ1-5; no definite D call. V lost 4 bases to trimming and J lost 3 bases, with 7 bases between them. The CDR3 totals 13 residues. Germline V lookup: CDR1 MNHNY, CDR2 SVGAGI (reference sequence). CDR3 in amino acids: CASSSWNNQPQHF. In DNA form, the CDR3 reads TGTGCCAGCAGTTCTTGGAACAATCAGCCCCAGCATTTT.

The chain employs TRBV29-1 and TRBJ2-5; D unclear. CDR3 length: 12 residues. In germline, CDR1 is SQVTM, CDR2 ANQGSEA. V lost 8 bases, J lost 4 bases, and 14 bases lay in between. The CDR3 loop is CSTMTVAETQYF. The CDR3 region has the DNA TGCAGCACTATGACTGTGGCAGAGACCCAGTACTTC.

The V gene is TRBV19, the J gene TRBJ1-2, with unresolved D. The CDR3 is 16 residues long. Trimming took 10 bases from V and 8 from J, leaving 29 bases between them. CDR1 is LNHDA and CDR2 is SQIVND in the germline V gene (reference sequence). The CDR3 sequence is CATPTWEGGIGGGYTF. The CDR3 nucleotides read TGTGCCACCCCGACATGGGAGGGCGGTATAGGAGGCGGCTACACCTTC.

This clone has only a few counts. This chain links TRBV27 with TRBJ1-2; 7 bases match TRBD1. Germline values: CDR1 MNHEY, CDR2 SMNVEV (reference sequence). The CDR3 totals 16 residues. V gave up 5 bases and J gave up 2 bases; unmatched junction bases: 11. The CDR3 nucleotides are TGTGCCAGCAGTCCCTGGGCAGGGGGACTCAACTATGGCTACACCTTC. This sequence encodes CASSPWAGGLNYGYTF.

The V gene is TRBV7-2, the J gene TRBJ2-7; 11 positions agree with TRBD2. CDR1 and CDR2 (germline): SGHTA, FQGNSA. After removal of 1 base from V and 5 bases from J, the junction contained 4 bases not matched to a gene. The CDR3 spans 15 residues. The CDR3 region has the DNA TGTGCCAGCAGCTTAGGTAGCGGGAGGGGAAACGAGCAGTACTTC. It translates to CASSLGSGRGNEQYF. Together with reference TRBV7-2 and TRBJ2-7, the CDR3 gives the full variable domain: GAGVSQSPSNKVTEKGKDVELRCDPISGHTALYWYRQSLGQGLEFLIYFQGNSAPDKSGLPSDRFSAERTGGSVSTLTIQRTQQEDSAVYLCASSLGSGRGNEQYFGPGTRLTVT.

V is TRBV10-2 and J is TRBJ2-7; perhaps D is TRBD1 or TRBD2 (5 bases each). Germline V gene sequence: CDR1 WSHSY, CDR2 SAAADI. Trimming shortened V by 6 bases and J by 0 bases, and 15 bases separated the two germline ends. The CDR3 has 15 residues. The CDR3 nucleotides read TGCGCCAGCAGCTCGGGACGGTTTAGCTCCTACGAGCAGTACTTC. It yields the protein CASSSGRFSSYEQYF.

The genes are TRBV18 and TRBJ2-4, with D possibly matching TRBD2 (6 bases). V was clipped by 3 bases and J by 8 bases, with 11 bases between them. The CDR3 is 13 amino acids. Per the germline V gene, CDR1 is KGHSH and CDR2 is LQKENI. The CDR3 bases are TGTGCCAGCTCACCGACTAGTGGGGACATTCAGTACTTC. Translated, it gives CASSPTSGDIQYF.

The gene calls are TRBV7-9 and TRBJ2-7, with 12 nucleotides matching TRBD2. This CDR3 has 16 residues. The germline V gene has CDR1 SEHNR and CDR2 FQNEAQ (reference sequence). V lost 1 base and J lost 4; bases outside the gene matches: 5. The CDR3 DNA follows: TGTGCCAGCAGCTTAGGGATGACTAGCGGGAGATACGAGCAGTACTTC. Translating it yields CASSLGMTSGRYEQYF.

V usage is TRBV29-1 and J usage is TRBJ1-5; no clear D. Germline V gene lookup returns CDR1 SQVTM and CDR2 ANQGSEA. CDR3 length equals 14 residues. Trimming shortened V by 6 bases and J by 1 base, and 13 bases separated the two germline ends. This CDR3 is CSVWAGTSNQPQHF. CDR3 bases: TGCAGCGTGTGGGCGGGCACCAGCAATCAGCCCCAGCATTTT.

The rearrangement links TRBV29-1 to TRBJ1-5; no firm D call. This CDR3 is built from 15 residues. Trimming pared 0 bases from V and 7 bases from J, leaving 16 bases between. Looked up from germline, CDR1 is SQVTM and CDR2 is ANQGSEA. The CDR3 DNA is TGCAGCGTTGAAGAGCCCGGCGAAAGCGGACAGCCCCAGCATTTT. This sequence encodes CSVEEPGESGQPQHF.

The rearrangement links TRBV18 to TRBJ2-7; 8 bases agree with TRBD2. The germline gives CDR1 KGHSH, CDR2 LQKENI. This CDR3 spans 16 amino acids. V was clipped by 3 bases and J by 2 bases; unmatched bases: 9. The CDR3 region is CASSPSLSGKTYEQYF. DNA for the CDR3: TGTGCCAGCTCACCTTCTCTTAGCGGGAAGACCTACGAGCAGTACTTC.